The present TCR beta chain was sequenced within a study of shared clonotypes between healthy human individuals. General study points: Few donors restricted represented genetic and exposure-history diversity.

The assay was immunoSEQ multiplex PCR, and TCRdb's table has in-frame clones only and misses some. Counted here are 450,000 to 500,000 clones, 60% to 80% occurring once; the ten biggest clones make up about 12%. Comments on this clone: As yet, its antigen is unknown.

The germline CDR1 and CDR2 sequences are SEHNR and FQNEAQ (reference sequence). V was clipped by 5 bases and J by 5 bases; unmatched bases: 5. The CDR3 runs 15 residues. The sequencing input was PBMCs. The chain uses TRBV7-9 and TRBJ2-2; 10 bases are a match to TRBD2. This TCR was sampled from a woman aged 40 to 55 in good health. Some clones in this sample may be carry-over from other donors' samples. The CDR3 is CASSTLAGATGELFF. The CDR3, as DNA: TGTGCCAGCAGCACCCTAGCGGGAGCGACCGGGGAGCTGTTTTTT.